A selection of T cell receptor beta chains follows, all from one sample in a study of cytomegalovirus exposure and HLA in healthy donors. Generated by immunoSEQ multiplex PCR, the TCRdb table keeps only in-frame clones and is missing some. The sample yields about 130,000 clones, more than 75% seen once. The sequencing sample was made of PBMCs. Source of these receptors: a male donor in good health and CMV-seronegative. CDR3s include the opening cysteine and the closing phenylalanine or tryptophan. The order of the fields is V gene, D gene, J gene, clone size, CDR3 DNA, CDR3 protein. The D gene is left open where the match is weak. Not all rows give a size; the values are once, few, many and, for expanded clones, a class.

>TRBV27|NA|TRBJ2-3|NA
TGTGCCAGCAGTTTAGTCCGGGGGAGCACAGATACGCAGTATTTT
CASSLVRGSTDTQYF
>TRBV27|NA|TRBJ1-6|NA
TGTGCCAGCAGTTTCTGGGGGCGACCCAATTCACCCCTCCACTTT
CASSFWGRPNSPLHF
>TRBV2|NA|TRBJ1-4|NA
TGTGCCAGCATCCGGGACTATAATGAAAAACTGTTTTTT
CASIRDYNEKLFF
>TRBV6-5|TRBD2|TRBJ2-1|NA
TGTGCCAGCACTAGCGGGGGTTCCTACAATGAGCAGTTCTTC
CASTSGGSYNEQFF
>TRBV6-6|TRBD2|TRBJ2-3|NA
TGTGCCACCCGGGGCGGGGGGGGCTCCGATACGCAGTATTTT
CATRGGGGSDTQYF
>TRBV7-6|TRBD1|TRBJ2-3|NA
TGTGCCAGCAGCCGCGGACAGGGCCTTGAGGCAGATACGCAGTATTTT
CASSRGQGLEADTQYF
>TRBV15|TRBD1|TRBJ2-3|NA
TGTGCCACCAGCAGAGAACAGGGGGCAGATACGCAGTATTTT
CATSREQGADTQYF
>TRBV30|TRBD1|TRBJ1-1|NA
TGTGCCTGGAGTAAGGCAGGGGGCACTGAAGCTTTCTTT
CAWSKAGGTEAFF
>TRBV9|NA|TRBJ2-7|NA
TGTGCCAGCAGCGTAGGACAGGGACTGTACTTC
CASSVGQGLYF
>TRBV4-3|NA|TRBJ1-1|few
TGCGCCAGCAGCCCCGAGACGGGCACTGAAGCTTTCTTT
CASSPETGTEAFF
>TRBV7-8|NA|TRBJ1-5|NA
TGTGCCAGCAGCCCTCTACAGGGCGGATGGCCCCAGCATTTT
CASSPLQGGWPQHF
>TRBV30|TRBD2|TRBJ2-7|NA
TGTGCCTGGGGTAAGCGGGGGGGGAGCTCCTACGAGCAGTACTTC
CAWGKRGGSSYEQYF
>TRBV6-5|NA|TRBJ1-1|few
TGTGCGAGCACGGGGAATATGAACACTGAAGCTTTCTTT
CASTGNMNTEAFF
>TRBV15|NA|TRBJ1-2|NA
TGTGCCACCAGCAGGGGCGGGGGAGTTGGCTACACCTTC
CATSRGGGVGYTF
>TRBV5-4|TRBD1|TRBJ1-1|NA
TGTGCCAGCAGCCGTGGACAGGGGAGCATGAACACTGAAGCTTTCTTT
CASSRGQGSMNTEAFF
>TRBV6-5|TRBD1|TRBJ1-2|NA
TGTGCCAGCAGCCGGACAGGGTTCGGCGGCTACACCTTC
CASSRTGFGGYTF
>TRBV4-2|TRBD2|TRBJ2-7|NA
TGTGCCAGCAGCCAAGCCGGGAGGCGCTCCTACGAGCAGTACTTC
CASSQAGRRSYEQYF
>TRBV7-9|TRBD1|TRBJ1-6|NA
TGTGCCAGCAGCTCCGACAGGGGTAATTCACCCCTCCACTTT
CASSSDRGNSPLHF
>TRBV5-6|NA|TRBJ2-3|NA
TGTGCCAGCAGCTTGGCCTTGGGGGGAACAGATACGCAGTATTTT
CASSLALGGTDTQYF
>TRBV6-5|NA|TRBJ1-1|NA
TGTGCCAGCACCCAGAGCGGTGAGGGGGAGACTGAAGCTTTCTTT
CASTQSGEGETEAFF
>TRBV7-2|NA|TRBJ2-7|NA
TGTGCCAGCAGCTTAGCGGGGGGGCCTCCCCACGAGCAGTACTTC
CASSLAGGPPHEQYF
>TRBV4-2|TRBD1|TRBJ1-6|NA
TGTGCCAGCAGCCAGGACTACCCACAGGGGGCCGATAATTCACCCCTCCACTTT
CASSQDYPQGADNSPLHF
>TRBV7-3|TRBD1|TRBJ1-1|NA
TGTGCCAGCAGCCCGGACAGGGCCACTGAAGCTTTCTTT
CASSPDRATEAFF
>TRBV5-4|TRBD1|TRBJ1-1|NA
TGTGCCAGCAGCCCGAGGACAGGGAGAAACACTGAAGCTTTCTTT
CASSPRTGRNTEAFF
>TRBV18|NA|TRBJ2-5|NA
TGTGCCAGCTCACCTACTCAAGAGACCCAGTACTTC
CASSPTQETQYF
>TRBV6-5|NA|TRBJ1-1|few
TGTGCCAGCAGAAGGGGTGGCACTGAAGCTTTCTTT
CASRRGGTEAFF
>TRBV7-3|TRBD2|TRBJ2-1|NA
TGTGCCAGCAGCTTACCGGGGGGTGGAAATGAGCAGTTCTTC
CASSLPGGGNEQFF
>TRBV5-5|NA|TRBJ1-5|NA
TGTGCCAGCAGCTTGGACGGTAGCAATCAGCCCCAGCATTTT
CASSLDGSNQPQHF
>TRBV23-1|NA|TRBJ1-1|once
TGCGCCAGCAGTCAGTCTGGGGTGCGGGACACTGAAGCTTTCTTT
CASSQSGVRDTEAFF
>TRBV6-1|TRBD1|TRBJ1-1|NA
TGTGCCAGCACCCCGGGACAGCAGAACACTGAAGCTTTCTTT
CASTPGQQNTEAFF
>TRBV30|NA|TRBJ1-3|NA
TGTGCCTGGACCACAGGGCCTGGAAACACCATATATTTT
CAWTTGPGNTIYF
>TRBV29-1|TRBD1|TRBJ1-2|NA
TGCAGCGTCCCCGGACAGGGAGTGGGGGGCTACACCTTC
CSVPGQGVGGYTF
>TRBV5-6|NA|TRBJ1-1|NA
TGTGCCAGCGGGAGTTGGGGCACTGAAGCTTTCTTT
CASGSWGTEAFF
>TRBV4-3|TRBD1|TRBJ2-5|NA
TGCGCCAGCAGCCAAAACAGGGACAGCAGTCAAGAGACCCAGTACTTC
CASSQNRDSSQETQYF
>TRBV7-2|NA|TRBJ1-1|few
TGTGCCAGCAGCTGGCGGGGGCTCTTGAACACTGAAGCTTTCTTT
CASSWRGLLNTEAFF
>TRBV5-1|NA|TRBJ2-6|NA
TGCGCCAGCAGATCCGGTGGGGCCAACGTCCTGACTTTC
CASRSGGANVLTF
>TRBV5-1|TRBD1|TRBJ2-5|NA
TGCGCCAGCAGCTTGGTAGCAGGGGGCGAAGAGACCCAGTACTTC
CASSLVAGGEETQYF